A selection of T cell receptor beta chains follows, all from one sample in a study of T-cell reconstitution after alpha-beta-depleted transplantation in children. TCRdb itself ran the PCR reads through MiXCR, one entry per CDR3 protein. Found here are about 610,000 distinct CDR3 sequences, approximately 10% of them singletons; the top ten hold less than 4.5%. The specimen comprised PBMCs from the stem cell graft donor, sampled from the stem cell graft. These receptors came from a human donor who donated a stem cell graft to a child with acute myeloid leukemia. CDR3s include the opening cysteine and the closing phenylalanine or tryptophan. A D gene is named only where the DNA matches it firmly. Clone size, where shown, is once, few, many, or a class for clones that have expanded.

D	size	V	J	CDR3	DNA
.	few	TRBV6-1	TRBJ2-1	CASSQTPGRQGINEQFF	TGTGCCAGCAGCCAGACGCCAGGGCGCCAGGGGATAAATGAGCAGTTCTTC
TRBD1	few	TRBV20-1	TRBJ1-5	CSARGGTDLSNQPQHF	TGCAGTGCTAGAGGGGGGACAGACCTTAGCAATCAGCCCCAGCATTTT
.	few	TRBV18	TRBJ2-5	CASSPSRGLSQETQYF	TGTGCCAGCTCACCATCTCGGGGGCTCAGCCAAGAGACCCAGTACTTC
.	.	TRBV6-5	TRBJ2-7	CASSYPDSAYEQYF	TGTGCCAGCAGTTACCCAGACAGCGCCTACGAGCAGTACTTC
TRBD2	.	TRBV29-1	TRBJ2-5	CSVEVGRAVPQYF	TGCAGCGTTGAAGTCGGGAGGGCCGTTCCCCAGTACTTC
.	.	TRBV3-1	TRBJ2-1	CASSQDRASAEQFF	TGTGCCAGCAGCCAAGATAGGGCTAGCGCTGAGCAGTTCTTC
.	.	TRBV29-1	TRBJ2-5	CSVEAEQETQYF	TGCAGCGTTGAAGCGGAGCAAGAGACCCAGTACTTC
.	.	TRBV4-2	TRBJ2-3	CASSRLREDTQYF	TGTGCCAGCAGCCGTCTCAGGGAAGATACGCAGTATTTT
.	few	TRBV5-1	TRBJ1-1	CASSSRESDTEAFF	TGCGCCAGCAGCTCCAGGGAGTCGGACACTGAAGCTTTCTTT
.	.	TRBV5-1	TRBJ2-1	CASSLGVRGTTCNEQFF	TGCGCCAGCAGCTTGGGAGTCAGGGGTACTACCTGCAATGAGCAGTTCTTC
.	.	TRBV10-3	TRBJ2-5	CAISESRPQETQYF	TGTGCCATCAGTGAGTCCCGGCCTCAAGAGACCCAGTACTTC
.	few	TRBV2	TRBJ2-7	CASSRTVAGEQYF	TGTGCCAGCAGCCGGACAGTAGCGGGCGAGCAGTACTTC
.	many	TRBV7-2	TRBJ2-1	CASSYPGTSNNEQFF	TGTGCCAGCAGCTATCCCGGGACGTCTAACAATGAGCAGTTCTTC
.	many	TRBV3-1	TRBJ2-1	CASSQENQGYYNEQFF	TGTGCCAGCAGCCAAGAGAACCAGGGCTACTACAATGAGCAGTTCTTC
TRBD1	many	TRBV4-2	TRBJ2-7	CASSQEIGTGPYEQYF	TGTGCCAGCAGCCAAGAAATAGGGACAGGGCCCTACGAGCAGTACTTC
.	many	TRBV12-3/TRBV12-4	TRBJ1-5	CASSSTGVQPQHF	TGTGCCAGCAGTTCCACCGGGGTACAACCCCAGCATTTT